Below, 26 T cell receptor beta chains from the same sample are listed, as sequenced in a study of shared clonotypes between healthy human individuals. Produced via immunoSEQ multiplex PCR; TCRdb's table is partial and in-frame only. The sample shows some 2.1 million clones, 90% to 95% of them seen only once. Only CD45RO-negative cells positively selected for CCR7 counted as naive CD8 cells, so terminally differentiated effector memory CD45RA+ cells were excluded. What was sequenced was naive CD8+ T cells from PBMCs. The receptors derive from a man between 18 and 29 years old in good health. Some clones in this sample may be carry-over from other donors' samples.

In regard to this clone: The same CDR3 is also encoded by other DNA sequences in this sample. The J gene is TRBJ2-7, the V gene TRBV6-5; D is undetermined. Germline V gives CDR1 MNHEY, CDR2 SVGAGI. Trimming stripped 3 bases from V and 3 bases from J, with 12 bases between. This CDR3 region has 14 residues. CDR3 protein: CASSYTGSSYEQYF. CDR3 DNA sequence: TGTGCCAGCAGTTATACCGGGTCCAGCTACGAGCAGTACTTC.

This sequence joins TRBV28 and TRBJ2-1, with 8 bases lining up with TRBD2. The CDR3 covers 13 residues. The trim removed 5 bases at V and 12 bases at J, leaving 9 bases unmatched. Germline V gene sequence: CDR1 MDHEN, CDR2 SYDVKM. CDR3 DNA: TGTGCCAGCAGTGTCCCGGGGGGGGCTGTGCAGTTCTTC. Translation gives CASSVPGGAVQFF.

A note on this clone: This sample includes further DNA sequences coding for the same CDR3. V and J are TRBV28 and TRBJ1-1; unclear D gene. Germline CDR1 MDHEN, CDR2 SYDVKM. This CDR3 spans 13 amino acids. Trimming pared 3 bases from V and 1 base from J, leaving 6 bases between. The CDR3 sequence is CASSFVRNTEAFF. The DNA of the CDR3 is TGTGCCAGCAGTTTTGTCAGGAACACTGAAGCTTTCTTT.

This chain connects TRBV4-1 to TRBJ2-2; D remains unclear. CDR1 and CDR2 (germline): MGHRA, YSYEKL. V was pared by 6 bases and J by 6 bases, with 5 bases between. CDR3 length: 11 residues. This CDR3 reads CASSDAGELFF. The CDR3 DNA follows: TGCGCCAGCAGTGATGCCGGGGAGCTGTTTTTT.

This chain uses TRBV7-9 with TRBJ1-2; D is unclear. The germline CDR1 and CDR2 sequences are SEHNR and FQNEAQ (reference sequence). Trimming took off 5 bases at V and 8 bases at J, with 21 bases between the two ends. The CDR3 is 15 residues long. The CDR3 region is CASSPTPEGMEGYTF. The CDR3, as DNA: TGTGCCAGCAGCCCCACTCCAGAGGGAATGGAAGGCTACACCTTC.

V usage is TRBV19 and J usage is TRBJ2-1; D is unclear. This CDR3 has 15 residues. Deletions cut 7 bases from V and 0 bases from J, with 13 bases between. Germline CDR1 is LNHDA and CDR2 is SQIVND (reference sequence). CDR3 bases: TGTGCCAGTAATAGCCCGGTCCTCTCCTACAATGAGCAGTTCTTC. Protein product: CASNSPVLSYNEQFF.

This rearrangement joins TRBV27 to TRBJ2-2; D is perhaps TRBD1 (6 bases). The CDR3 length is 16 residues. Germline V gives CDR1 MNHEY, CDR2 SMNVEV (reference sequence). V lost 5 bases, J lost 1 base, and 14 bases lay in between. CDR3: CASSPLDSRNTGELFF. The CDR3 DNA follows: TGTGCCAGCAGTCCTCTGGACAGTCGGAACACCGGGGAGCTGTTTTTT.

This clone came up once. The chain links TRBV19 to TRBJ1-1, with TRBD1 matching over 8 bases. In germline, CDR1 is LNHDA, CDR2 SQIVND (reference sequence). This CDR3 is 13 amino acids long. Trimming removed 5 bases from V and 5 bases from J; junction bases left unmatched: 4. The CDR3 loop reads CASSGQGLTEAFF. As DNA, the CDR3 is TGTGCCAGTAGTGGACAGGGATTGACTGAAGCTTTCTTT.

V usage is TRBV28 and J usage is TRBJ2-3; TRBD2 matches 10 bases. V shed 8 bases, J shed 3 bases, and the junction held 5 bases outside the gene matches. The germline gives CDR1 MDHEN, CDR2 SYDVKM. This CDR3 spans 14 amino acids. CDR3 region: CASLLAGRTDTQYF. The DNA for the CDR3 is TGTGCCAGCCTACTAGCGGGAAGGACAGATACGCAGTATTTT.

Worth noting for this clone: Within the sample, other DNA sequences also encode this same CDR3. V gene TRBV28 combines with J gene TRBJ2-3, with 7 bases lining up with TRBD2. CDR3 length equals 15 residues. Looked up from germline, CDR1 is MDHEN and CDR2 is SYDVKM. With V trimmed by 3 bases and J by 0 bases, 3 bases remained unmatched. CDR3 DNA sequence: TGTGCCAGCAGTTTCTTAGCGGGTAGCACAGATACGCAGTATTTT. Its translation: CASSFLAGSTDTQYF.

The CDR3 region is CASSLAFPKREFYEQYF. In nucleotides, the CDR3 is TGCGCCAGCAGCTTGGCGTTTCCTAAGCGGGAGTTCTACGAGCAGTACTTC. This rearrangement joins TRBV5-1 to TRBJ2-7; TRBD2 matches at 8 bases. Unmatched junction bases numbered 11, after V lost 0 bases and J lost 3 bases. This CDR3 comprises 17 residues. The germline V gene encodes CDR1 SGHRS and CDR2 YFSETQ.

The chain has TRBV18 and TRBJ2-5, with TRBD1 as a possible D gene (6 bases). Trimming stripped 6 bases from V and 1 base from J, with 15 bases between. Looked up from germline, CDR1 is KGHSH and CDR2 is LQKENI. This CDR3 has 15 amino acids. CDR3 protein: CASSHRDLGQETQYF. CDR3 coding DNA: TGTGCCAGCTCCCACAGGGATCTCGGCCAAGAGACCCAGTACTTC.

V and J are TRBV28 and TRBJ2-6, with D hard to call. V lost 11 bases, J lost 0 bases, and 8 bases lay in between. This CDR3 has 13 amino acids. CDR1 and CDR2 (germline): MDHEN, SYDVKM. CDR3 coding DNA: TGTGCCGAACAGAGCTCTGGGGCCAACGTCCTGACTTTC. Protein: CAEQSSGANVLTF.

This clone has just one count. The V and J genes are TRBV28 and TRBJ2-1; D perhaps matches TRBD2 (6 bases). Germline V gene data show CDR1 as MDHEN and CDR2 as SYDVKM. The CDR3 length is 15 residues. V was clipped by 3 bases and J by 3 bases, with 12 bases between them. CDR3 sequence (DNA): TGTGCCAGCAGTTTGGGGGGAGTTCTCTACAATGAGCAGTTCTTC. Translating it yields CASSLGGVLYNEQFF.

The chain carries TRBV27 and TRBJ2-3, with TRBD1 identical over 8 bases. The CDR3 contains 16 residues. Losses at the gene ends were 5 bases for V and 1 base for J; bases not matched to a gene: 8. The germline CDR1 and CDR2 sequences are MNHEY and SMNVEV (reference sequence). Written as DNA, the CDR3 is TGTGCCAGCAGTCTCCGGACAGGGACGGGCACAGATACGCAGTATTTT. This codes for CASSLRTGTGTDTQYF.

This sequence joins TRBV28 and TRBJ2-7; 12 positions match TRBD2. There are 15 residues in the CDR3. Germline V CDR1 and CDR2: MDHEN, SYDVKM. Trimming cost V 5 bases and J 5 bases; bases outside gene matches: 7. CDR3 sequence reads: CASSLGTSGWNEQYF. CDR3 coding DNA: TGTGCCAGCAGTCTCGGGACTAGCGGGTGGAACGAGCAGTACTTC.

V usage is TRBV4-2 and J usage is TRBJ2-7; D might be TRBD1 (6 bases). The V and J ends lost 4 bases and 3 bases respectively, with 10 bases between them. This CDR3 is built from 13 residues. Germline lookup yields CDR1 LGHNA and CDR2 YNFKEQ. The CDR3 coding sequence is TGTGCCAGCAGCCTAGGGACAAACTACGAGCAGTACTTC. Translating it yields CASSLGTNYEQYF.

The gene calls are TRBV7-8 and TRBJ1-4, with D perhaps TRBD1 (5 bases). With 6 bases removed from V and 4 bases from J, the gap between germline ends came to 9 bases. CDR1 and CDR2 (germline): SGHVS, FQNEAQ. This CDR3 is 13 amino acids long. Here the CDR3 reads CASRGTVNEKLFF. The CDR3, as DNA: TGTGCCAGCAGGGGGACGGTTAATGAAAAACTGTTTTTT.

The chain combines TRBV7-9 with TRBJ2-5, with 10 bases aligning to TRBD2. The CDR3 has 16 amino acids. Losses at the gene ends were 5 bases for V and 3 bases for J; bases not matched to a gene: 9. Germline CDR1 SEHNR, CDR2 FQNEAQ (reference sequence). The chain's CDR3 is CASSPTLGLAEETQYF. In nucleotides, the CDR3 is TGTGCCAGCAGCCCTACCCTTGGACTAGCGGAAGAGACCCAGTACTTC.

The chain is built from TRBV27 and TRBJ2-2; 9 bases agree with TRBD2. V dropped 2 bases and J dropped 5; count of bases not matched to a gene: 6. The germline V gene has CDR1 MNHEY and CDR2 SMNVEV (reference sequence). This CDR3 has 16 amino acids. The CDR3 sequence is CASSLVPSGETGELFF. As DNA, the CDR3 is TGTGCCAGCAGTTTAGTCCCTAGCGGGGAAACCGGGGAGCTGTTTTTT.

This clone appeared once. In DNA form, the CDR3 reads TGTGCCAGCAGTACTCGATCGAATCAGCCCCAGCATTTT. Protein: CASSTRSNQPQHF. The rearrangement links TRBV28 to TRBJ1-5; no clear D gene. The germline CDR1 and CDR2 sequences are MDHEN and SYDVKM. Trimming cost V 5 bases and J 4 bases, with 9 bases left between them. The CDR3 runs to 13 residues.

V is TRBV7-9 and J is TRBJ1-1; D unresolved. The ends were cut back, 5 bases at V and 7 bases at J, with 11 bases in the middle. This CDR3 comprises 12 residues. The germline gives CDR1 SEHNR, CDR2 FQNEAQ (reference sequence). The CDR3 region is CASSTAGIEAFF. CDR3 sequence (DNA): TGTGCCAGCAGCACGGCCGGGATTGAAGCTTTCTTT.

With respect to this clone: Different DNA sequences within this sample yield the same CDR3. The V and J genes are TRBV2 and TRBJ2-7; D is undetermined. This CDR3 contains 12 residues. From germline, CDR1 is SNHLY and CDR2 FYNNEI. The V and J ends lost 3 bases and 3 bases respectively, with 6 bases between them. The CDR3 protein is CASSEEFYEQYF. CDR3 sequence (DNA): TGTGCCAGCAGTGAGGAATTCTACGAGCAGTACTTC.

This chain connects TRBV14 to TRBJ2-7; TRBD1 aligns across 7 bases. Trimming cost V 4 bases and J 5 bases; bases outside gene matches: 14. Germline values: CDR1 SGHDN, CDR2 FVKESK. The CDR3 totals 16 residues. CDR3 sequence reads: CASSPLKTGLGDEQYF. Here the CDR3 DNA reads TGTGCCAGCAGCCCGCTAAAGACAGGGCTGGGGGACGAGCAGTACTTC. Variable domain in full (rest from reference TRBV14 and TRBJ2-7): EAGVTQFPSHSVIEKGQTVTLRCDPISGHDNLYWYRRVMGKEIKFLLHFVKESKQDESGMPNNRFLAERTGGTYSTLKVQPAELEDSGVYFCASSPLKTGLGDEQYFGPGTRLTVT.

The rearrangement uses TRBV15 and TRBJ2-3; D possibly corresponds to TRBD1 (6 bases). Germline V gene sequence: CDR1 LNHNV, CDR2 YYDKDF (reference sequence). V lost 6 bases and J lost 0, with 7 bases in between. The CDR3 extends over 13 amino acids. CDR3 coding DNA: TGTGCCACCAGGGGACACAGCACAGATACGCAGTATTTT. Translating gives CATRGHSTDTQYF.

V gene TRBV7-9 combines with J gene TRBJ2-3; D is unresolved. Germline assignment: CDR1 SEHNR and CDR2 FQNEAQ (reference sequence). V was clipped by 5 bases and J by 1 base, with 13 bases between them. The CDR3 loop spans 15 amino acids. For the CDR3, the DNA is TGTGCCAGCAGCGCAAAGGGTAGGGGCACAGATACGCAGTATTTT. It specifies CASSAKGRGTDTQYF.